Shown below are 2 T cell receptor beta chains from a single sample sequenced in a study of beta chain features in type 1 diabetes (dated by TCRdb to the late 2010s). Overall study outcomes, separate from this receptor: A moderate but significant shortening of TCRB CDR3 length was observed in type 1 diabetes patients in all four CD4+ subsets.

Their cognate antigens are unknown. Receptor libraries were prepared by the immunoSEQ multiplex PCR assay. All of the isolated RNA was reverse transcribed with the High Capacity cDNA Reverse Transcription Kit, so expressed TCRB transcripts were sequenced. TCRdb provides this immuneACCESS table in a form limited to in-frame rearrangements. Some clones are lacking; in checked studies, under half of them reflect an unresolved V gene, and why the rest are absent is not known. The sample table shows under 200,000 clones, and 10% to 13% are seen once. The top ten constitute around 0.48% of the sample. Sequenced material: central memory CD4+ T cells from blood. All receptors come from a man aged 25 to 40 with type 1 diabetes.

This clone was seen only a few times. J is TRBJ2-1 and V is TRBV28; TRBD2 matches 16 bases. This CDR3 region has 20 residues. After removal of 4 bases from V and 2 bases from J, the junction contained 11 bases not matched to a gene. Germline loops: CDR1 MDHEN, CDR2 SYDVKM. This chain's CDR3 is CASSSLSGTSGRGTYNEQFF. For the CDR3, the DNA is TGTGCCAGCAGTTCCTTATCCGGGACTAGCGGGAGGGGTACCTACAATGAGCAGTTCTTC.

This clone showed up many times. The V gene is TRBV9, the J gene TRBJ1-5; 8 nucleotides match TRBD1. The junction had 6 bases not matched to a gene; V was cut back by 3 bases and J by 7 bases. CDR1 is SGDLS and CDR2 is YYNGEE in the germline V gene. This CDR3 comprises 14 residues. The CDR3 coding sequence is TGTGCCAGCAGCGCAGGGGGCGCATGGCAGCCCCAGCATTTT. The encoded protein is CASSAGGAWQPQHF.